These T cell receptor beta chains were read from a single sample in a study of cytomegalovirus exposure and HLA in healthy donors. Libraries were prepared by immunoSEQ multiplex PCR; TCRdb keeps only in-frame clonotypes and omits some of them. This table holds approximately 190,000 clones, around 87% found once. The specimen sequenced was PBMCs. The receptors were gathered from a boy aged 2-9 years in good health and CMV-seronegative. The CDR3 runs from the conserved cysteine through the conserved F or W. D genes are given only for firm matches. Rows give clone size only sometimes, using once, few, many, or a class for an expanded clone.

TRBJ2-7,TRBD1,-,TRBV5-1,TGCGCCAGCAGCCAGCAGGGGGCCTCCTACGAGCAGTACTTC,CASSQQGASYEQYF
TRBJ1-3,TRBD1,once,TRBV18,TGTGCCAGCTCACCAGATAGGGGACAGTATTTT,CASSPDRGQYF
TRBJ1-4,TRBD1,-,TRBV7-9,TGTGCCAGCAGCTTACCTAGGGGGCGAGGAGGTAATGAAAAACTGTTTTTT,CASSLPRGRGGNEKLFF
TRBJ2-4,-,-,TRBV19,TGTGCCAGTAGGGGACTAGCCAAAAACATTCAGTACTTC,CASRGLAKNIQYF
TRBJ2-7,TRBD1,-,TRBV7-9,TGTTCCAGCAGCTTCGGACAGGGGGCTTTTTTCGAGCAGTACTTC,CSSSFGQGAFFEQYF
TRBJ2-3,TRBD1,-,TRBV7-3,TGTGCCAGCAGCTCTGAGGGAGAGACAGGGGTTTTTCGCACAGATACGCAGTATTTT,CASSSEGETGVFRTDTQYF
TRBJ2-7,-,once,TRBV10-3,TGTGCCACTCAGGGAAGGGGCGAGCAGTACTTC,CATQGRGEQYF
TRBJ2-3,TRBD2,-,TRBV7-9,TGTGCCAGCAGCTTTGCGGGGGGAACAGGCGGTACGCAGTATTTT,CASSFAGGTGGTQYF
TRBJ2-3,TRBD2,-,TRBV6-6,TGTGCCAGCAGTTACGCTCCACTAGCGGGGACAGATACGCAGTATTTT,CASSYAPLAGTDTQYF
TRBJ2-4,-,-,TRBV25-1,TGTGCCAGCAGTGAGGCAGGGGCCGCGGGAAACATTCAGTACTTC,CASSEAGAAGNIQYF
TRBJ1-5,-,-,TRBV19,TGTGCCAGTAGTCCTACGGGTAGCAATCAGCCCCAGCATTTT,CASSPTGSNQPQHF